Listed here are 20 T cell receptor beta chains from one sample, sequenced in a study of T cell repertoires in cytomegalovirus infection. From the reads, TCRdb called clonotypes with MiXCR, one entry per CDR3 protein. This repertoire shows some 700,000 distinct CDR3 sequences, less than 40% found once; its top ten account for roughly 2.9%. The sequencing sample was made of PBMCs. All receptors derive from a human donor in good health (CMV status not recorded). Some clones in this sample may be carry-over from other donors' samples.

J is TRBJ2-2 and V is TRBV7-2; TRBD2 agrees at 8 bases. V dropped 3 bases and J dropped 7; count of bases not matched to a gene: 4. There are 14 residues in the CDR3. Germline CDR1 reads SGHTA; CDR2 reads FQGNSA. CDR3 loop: CASSFGGAHGELFF. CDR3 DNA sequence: TGTGCCAGCAGCTTCGGGGGGGCGCACGGGGAGCTGTTTTTT.

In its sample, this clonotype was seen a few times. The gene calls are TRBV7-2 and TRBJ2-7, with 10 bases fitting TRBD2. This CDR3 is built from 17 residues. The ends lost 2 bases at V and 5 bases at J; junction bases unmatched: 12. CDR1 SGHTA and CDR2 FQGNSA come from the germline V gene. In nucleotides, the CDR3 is TGTGCCAGCAGCTTAAGATCGGTTTCCCTAGCGGGAGACGAGCAGTACTTC. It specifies CASSLRSVSLAGDEQYF. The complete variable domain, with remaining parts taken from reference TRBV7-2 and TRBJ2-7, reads GAGVSQSPSNKVTEKGKDVELRCDPISGHTALYWYRQSLGQGLEFLIYFQGNSAPDKSGLPSDRFSAERTGGSVSTLTIQRTQQEDSAVYLCASSLRSVSLAGDEQYFGPGTRLTVT.

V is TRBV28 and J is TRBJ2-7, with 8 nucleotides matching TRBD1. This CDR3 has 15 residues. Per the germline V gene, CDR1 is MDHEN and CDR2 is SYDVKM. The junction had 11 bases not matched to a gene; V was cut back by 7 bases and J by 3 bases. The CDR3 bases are TGTGCCAGCAAGGGTCGGGACAGGCGCTACTACGAGCAGTACTTC. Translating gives CASKGRDRRYYEQYF.

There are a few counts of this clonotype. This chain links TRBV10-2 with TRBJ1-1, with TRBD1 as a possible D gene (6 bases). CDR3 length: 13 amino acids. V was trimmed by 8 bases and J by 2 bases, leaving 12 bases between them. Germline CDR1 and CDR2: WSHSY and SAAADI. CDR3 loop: CASARQANTEAFF. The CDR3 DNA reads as TGCGCCAGCGCGAGACAGGCCAACACTGAAGCTTTCTTT.

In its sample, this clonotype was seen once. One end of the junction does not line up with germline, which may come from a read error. The CDR3 loop is CASSLASRRPGETQYF. The CDR3 nucleotides read TGTGCTAGCAGCTTAGCGTCGAGAAGGCCAGGGGAGACCCAGTACTTC. This sequence joins TRBV7-7 and TRBJ2-5, with D perhaps being TRBD1 or TRBD2 (5 bases each). This CDR3 is 16 amino acids long. Germline V gene lookup returns CDR1 SSHAT and CDR2 FNYEAQ (reference sequence).

CDR3 coding DNA: TGCGCCAGCAGCTTACAGGGGGGGAGCGACGAGCAGTACTTC. Translation: CASSLQGGSDEQYF. The chain uses TRBV5-1 and TRBJ2-7, with a possible D match to TRBD1 (8 bases). Germline V lookup: CDR1 SGHRS, CDR2 YFSETQ. Trimming left V 2 bases short and J 5 bases short, with 14 bases between. The CDR3 totals 14 residues.

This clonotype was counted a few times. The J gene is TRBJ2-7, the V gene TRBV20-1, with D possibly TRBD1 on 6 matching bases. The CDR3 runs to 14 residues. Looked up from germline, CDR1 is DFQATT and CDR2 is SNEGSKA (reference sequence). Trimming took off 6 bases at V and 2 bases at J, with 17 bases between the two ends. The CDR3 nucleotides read TGCAGTGCGGCCCCAGGGGTCCGAACCTACGAGCAGTACTTC. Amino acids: CSAAPGVRTYEQYF.

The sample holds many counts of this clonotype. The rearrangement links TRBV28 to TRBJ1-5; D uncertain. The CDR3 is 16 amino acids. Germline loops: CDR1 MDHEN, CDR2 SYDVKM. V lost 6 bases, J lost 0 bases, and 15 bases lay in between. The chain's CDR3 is CASSPNSLNSNQPQHF. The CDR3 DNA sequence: TGTGCCAGCAGCCCGAACAGCCTTAATAGCAATCAGCCCCAGCATTTT. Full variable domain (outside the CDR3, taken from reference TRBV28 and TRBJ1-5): DVKVTQSSRYLVKRTGEKVFLECVQDMDHENMFWYRQDPGLGLRLIYFSYDVKMKEKGDIPEGYSVSREKKERFSLILESASTNQTSMYLCASSPNSLNSNQPQHFGDGTRLSIL.

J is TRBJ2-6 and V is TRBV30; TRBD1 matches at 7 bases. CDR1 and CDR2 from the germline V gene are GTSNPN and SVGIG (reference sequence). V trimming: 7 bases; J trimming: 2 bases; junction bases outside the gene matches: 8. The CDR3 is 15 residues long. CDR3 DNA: TGTGCCTTCCGAATCGACAGGGCTGGGGCCAACGTCCTGACTTTC. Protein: CAFRIDRAGANVLTF. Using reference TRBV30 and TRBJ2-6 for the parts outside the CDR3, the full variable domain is SQTIHQWPATLVQPVGSPLSLECTVEGTSNPNLYWYRQAAGRGLQLLFYSVGIGQISSEVPQNLSASRPQDRQFILSSKKLLLSDSGFYLCAFRIDRAGANVLTFGAGSRLTVL.

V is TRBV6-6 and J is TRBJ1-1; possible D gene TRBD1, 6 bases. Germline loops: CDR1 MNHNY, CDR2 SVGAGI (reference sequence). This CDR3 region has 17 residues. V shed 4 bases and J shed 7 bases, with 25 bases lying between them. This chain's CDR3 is CASSSRGGGSRGSEAFF. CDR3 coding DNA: TGTGCCAGCAGTTCGCGAGGAGGGGGGAGCAGGGGAAGTGAAGCTTTCTTT.

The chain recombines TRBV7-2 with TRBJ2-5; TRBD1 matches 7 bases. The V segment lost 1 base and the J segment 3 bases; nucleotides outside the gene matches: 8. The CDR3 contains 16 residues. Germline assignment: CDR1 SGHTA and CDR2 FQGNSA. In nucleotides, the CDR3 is TGTGCCAGCAGCTTAGAGGGGACAGCCATAAAAGAGACCCAGTACTTC. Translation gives CASSLEGTAIKETQYF.

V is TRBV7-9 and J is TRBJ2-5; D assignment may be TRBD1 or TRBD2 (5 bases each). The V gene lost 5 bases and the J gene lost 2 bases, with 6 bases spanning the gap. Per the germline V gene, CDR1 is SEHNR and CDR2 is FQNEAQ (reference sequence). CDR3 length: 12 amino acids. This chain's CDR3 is CASSGGQETQYF. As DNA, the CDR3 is TGTGCCAGCAGCGGGGGTCAAGAGACCCAGTACTTC.

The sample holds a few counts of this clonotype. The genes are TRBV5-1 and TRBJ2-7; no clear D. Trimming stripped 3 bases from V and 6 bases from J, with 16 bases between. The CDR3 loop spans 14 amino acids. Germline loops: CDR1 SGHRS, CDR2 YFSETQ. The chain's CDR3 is CASSYRAQPLEQYF. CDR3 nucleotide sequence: TGCGCCAGCAGCTACCGGGCCCAGCCCCTCGAGCAGTACTTC.

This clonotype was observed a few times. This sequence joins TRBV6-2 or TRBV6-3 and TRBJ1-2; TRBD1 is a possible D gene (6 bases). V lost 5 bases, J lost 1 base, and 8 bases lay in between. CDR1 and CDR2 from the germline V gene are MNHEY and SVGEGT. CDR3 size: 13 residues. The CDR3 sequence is CASSTGFNYGYTF. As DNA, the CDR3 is TGTGCCAGCAGTACAGGGTTTAACTATGGCTACACCTTC.

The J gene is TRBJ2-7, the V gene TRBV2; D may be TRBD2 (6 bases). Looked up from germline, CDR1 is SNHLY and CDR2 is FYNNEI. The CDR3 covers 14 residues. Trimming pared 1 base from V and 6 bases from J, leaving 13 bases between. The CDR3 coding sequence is TGTGCCAGCAGTGAAGGGAGGGTCAAACTCGAGCAGTACTTC. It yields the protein CASSEGRVKLEQYF.

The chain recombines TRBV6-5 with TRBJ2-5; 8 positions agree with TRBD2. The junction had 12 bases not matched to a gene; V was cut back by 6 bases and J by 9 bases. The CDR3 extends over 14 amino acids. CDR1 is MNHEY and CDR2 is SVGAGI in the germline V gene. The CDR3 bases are TGTGCCAGCAGCTCCCGGAGCGGGAGAACGTCCCAGTACTTC. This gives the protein CASSSRSGRTSQYF.

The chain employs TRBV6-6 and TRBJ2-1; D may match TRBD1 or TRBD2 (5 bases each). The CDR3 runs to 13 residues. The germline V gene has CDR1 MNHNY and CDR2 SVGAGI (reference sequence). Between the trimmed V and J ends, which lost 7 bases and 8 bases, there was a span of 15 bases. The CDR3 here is CASTRDPRDEQFF. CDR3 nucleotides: TGTGCCAGCACTAGGGACCCCCGGGATGAGCAGTTCTTC.

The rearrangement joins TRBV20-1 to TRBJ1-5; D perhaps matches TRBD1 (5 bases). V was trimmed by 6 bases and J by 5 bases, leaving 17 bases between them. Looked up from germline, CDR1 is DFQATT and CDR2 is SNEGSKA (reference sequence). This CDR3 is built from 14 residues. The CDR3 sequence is CSAQRSWGDQPQHF. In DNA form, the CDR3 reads TGCAGTGCCCAGAGGAGTTGGGGGGATCAGCCCCAGCATTTT.

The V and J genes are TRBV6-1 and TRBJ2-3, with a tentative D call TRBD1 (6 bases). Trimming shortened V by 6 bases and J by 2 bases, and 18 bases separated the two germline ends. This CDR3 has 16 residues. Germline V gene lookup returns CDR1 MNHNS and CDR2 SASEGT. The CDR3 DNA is TGTGCCAGCAGCATCCTAGGGGGACACAACACAGATACGCAGTATTTT. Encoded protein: CASSILGGHNTDTQYF.

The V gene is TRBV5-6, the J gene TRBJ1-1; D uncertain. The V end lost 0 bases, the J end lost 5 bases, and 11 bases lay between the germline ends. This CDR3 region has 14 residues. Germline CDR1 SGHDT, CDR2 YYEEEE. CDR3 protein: CASSLVGGWTEAFF. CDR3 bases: TGTGCCAGCAGCTTGGTCGGTGGTTGGACTGAAGCTTTCTTT.